Many counts were recorded for the clone carrying this TCR beta chain. Its specificity is unknown. Trimming left V 1 base short and J 4 bases short, with 18 bases between. The CDR3 runs 17 residues. Germline loops: CDR1 SGHRS, CDR2 YFSETQ. In TCRdb, the 5' RACE reads were re-called with MiXCR into one record per CDR3 protein. The table shows hundreds of thousands of distinct CDR3 sequences, with over 9% occurring only once. This specimen comes from a study of identical twins. Findings of the study overall: Because invariant MAIT and iNKT cells could be present, zero-insertion analyses could be partly confounded.

The same sample was also used in a study of yellow fever vaccine responses in identical twins. From that study: Twins showed a vaccine T cell response that reportedly seemed partly convergent, partly personalized.

This chain links TRBV5-1 with TRBJ2-1; D uncertain. This TCR derives from a young woman in good health. Sequenced input: PBMCs. The CDR3 reads CASSLPLQPGGYNEQFF. DNA of the CDR3: TGCGCCAGCAGCTTGCCCCTACAGCCCGGTGGGTACAATGAGCAGTTCTTC.